What follows are 32 T cell receptor beta chains derived from one specimen sequenced in a study of blood T cells in healthy people across ages. It was with a sample-barcoded 5' primer and a J-beta primer mix that a second PCR of roughly 7 to 12 cycles was run. TCRdb re-analysed the 5' RACE reads in MiXCR, keeping a single row per CDR3 protein. The sample shows approximately 810,000 distinct CDR3 sequences, roughly 26% of them seen only once. The material sequenced was blood. The receptors here all came from a woman at least 80 years old in good health.

The chain employs TRBV28 and TRBJ2-3; 7 nucleotides match TRBD1. The CDR3 spans 16 residues. Germline assignment: CDR1 MDHEN and CDR2 SYDVKM. The junction had 10 bases not matched to a gene; V was cut back by 4 bases and J by 3 bases. The CDR3 DNA is TGTGCCAGCAGTTACCAGACAGGGAGAGTTACAGATACGCAGTATTTT. This translates into CASSYQTGRVTDTQYF.

The chain combines TRBV18 with TRBJ1-1, with 8 bases lining up with TRBD1. Trimming removed 3 bases from V and 5 bases from J; junction bases left unmatched: 5. Germline loops: CDR1 KGHSH, CDR2 LQKENI. CDR3 length: 14 residues. The CDR3 protein is CASSPTGGETEAFF. The CDR3 DNA sequence: TGTGCCAGCTCACCCACAGGGGGAGAAACTGAAGCTTTCTTT.

The V and J genes are TRBV2 and TRBJ2-5; D is unresolved. Per the germline V gene, CDR1 is SNHLY and CDR2 is FYNNEI. This CDR3 contains 15 residues. V was pared by 2 bases and J by 2 bases, with 12 bases between. The CDR3 DNA is TGTGCCAGCAGTGAACAGTTGGGCTTGCAAGAGACCCAGTACTTC. It is translated as CASSEQLGLQETQYF.

This clonotype appeared a few times. The chain couples TRBV20-1 to TRBJ2-4; no firm D call. Germline CDR1 DFQATT, CDR2 SNEGSKA (reference sequence). This CDR3 region has 14 residues. V dropped 0 bases and J dropped 0 bases, with 6 bases sitting between them. The CDR3 DNA reads as TGCAGTGCTAGAGACAGTCTAGCCAAAAACATTCAGTACTTC. Translating gives CSARDSLAKNIQYF.

V is TRBV12-3 or TRBV12-4 and J is TRBJ2-2, with a weak D call TRBD1 (6 bases). V lost 5 bases, J lost 5 bases, and 18 bases lay in between. The CDR3 is 16 residues long. The CDR3 reads CASSHPGSGVTGELFF. As DNA, the CDR3 is TGTGCCAGCAGTCATCCGGGATCAGGGGTTACCGGGGAGCTGTTTTTT.

The chain joins TRBV20-1 to TRBJ2-7; 8 nucleotides line up with TRBD1. The V gene end was trimmed by 0 bases and the J gene end by 2 bases; junction bases not matched to a gene: 6. The CDR3 runs to 15 residues. Germline-derived CDR1 and CDR2 are DFQATT and SNEGSKA (reference sequence). The CDR3 sequence: CSARDPRQGPYEQYF. DNA for the CDR3: TGCAGTGCTAGAGATCCTAGACAGGGGCCCTACGAGCAGTACTTC.

This clonotype was counted many times. The chain employs TRBV2 and TRBJ2-7; D is ambiguous. Germline CDR1 is SNHLY and CDR2 is FYNNEI. Deletions cut 8 bases from V and 7 bases from J, with 18 bases between. The CDR3 totals 13 residues. CDR3 coding DNA: TGTGCCAGCGCCCAGTCCTTTCTAAAGGAGCAGTACTTC. Its protein product is CASAQSFLKEQYF.

The chain uses TRBV7-9 and TRBJ2-2; tentatively, D is TRBD1 or TRBD2 (5 bases each). This CDR3 has 15 residues. Between the trimmed V and J ends, which lost 6 bases and 7 bases, there was a span of 18 bases. Germline loops: CDR1 SEHNR, CDR2 FQNEAQ (reference sequence). CDR3 loop: CASSPLGDALGELFF. CDR3 coding DNA: TGTGCCAGCAGTCCTCTGGGGGACGCCCTCGGGGAGCTGTTTTTT.

Note on this clonotype: Sequence at one end of the junction differs from germline and may be a read error. The chain has TRBV12-3 or TRBV12-4 and TRBJ1-6, with D tentatively TRBD1 (6 bases). The CDR3 contains 13 residues. Here the CDR3 reads CASRLEGVSPLHF. Here the CDR3 DNA reads TGTGCCAGCAGGTTAGAGGGGGTCTCACCCCTCCACTTT.

There are a few counts of this clonotype. This chain uses TRBV7-2 with TRBJ2-2, with a tentative D call TRBD1 (5 bases). Deletions cut 1 base from V and 6 bases from J, with 15 bases between. The CDR3 extends over 16 amino acids. Germline-derived CDR1 and CDR2 are SGHTA and FQGNSA. The CDR3, as DNA: TGTGCCAGCAGCTTAGTGGGCGCAGGGTGGTCCGGGGAGCTGTTTTTT. Translating gives CASSLVGAGWSGELFF. Variable domain in full (rest from reference TRBV7-2 and TRBJ2-2): GAGVSQSPSNKVTEKGKDVELRCDPISGHTALYWYRQSLGQGLEFLIYFQGNSAPDKSGLPSDRFSAERTGGSVSTLTIQRTQQEDSAVYLCASSLVGAGWSGELFFGEGSRLTVL.

This chain links TRBV20-1 with TRBJ2-5; no definite D call. Germline V gene data show CDR1 as DFQATT and CDR2 as SNEGSKA (reference sequence). The CDR3 has 16 residues. Trimming pared 0 bases from V and 2 bases from J, leaving 16 bases between. Here the CDR3 reads CSARDVRSAVQETQYF. CDR3 bases: TGCAGTGCTAGAGATGTCAGATCGGCGGTTCAAGAGACCCAGTACTTC.

Remarks on this clonotype: A much larger clonotype is one base distant, so this may be a read error. The J gene is TRBJ2-1, the V gene TRBV20-1; maybe TRBD2 (7 bases). The J call is uncertain, as TRBJ2-7 better fits the DNA end. CDR1 DFQATT and CDR2 SNEGSKA come from the germline V gene (reference sequence). This CDR3 comprises 15 residues. The CDR3 loop reads CSASREAGAYNEQYF. CDR3 sequence (DNA): TGCAGTGCTAGCCGGGAGGCAGGGGCTTACAATGAGCAGTACTTC.

CDR3 in amino acids: CASSLVFGTTYEQYF. In DNA form, the CDR3 reads TGCGCCAGCAGCTTGGTCTTTGGGACCACCTACGAGCAGTACTTC. The rearrangement links TRBV5-1 to TRBJ2-7; either TRBD1 or TRBD2 may supply D (5 bases each). The germline gives CDR1 SGHRS, CDR2 YFSETQ. CDR3 length equals 15 residues. Trimming left V 0 bases short and J 2 bases short, with 12 bases between.

A few counts support this clonotype. This chain joins TRBV18 and TRBJ2-5, with D tentatively TRBD1 (5 bases). V shed 6 bases and J shed 1 base, with 12 bases lying between them. The CDR3 spans 14 residues. In germline, CDR1 is KGHSH, CDR2 LQKENI. CDR3 bases: TGTGCCAGCTCGCCCAGGGTGATCCAAGAGACCCAGTACTTC. As protein: CASSPRVIQETQYF.

CDR3 in DNA: TGTGCCAGCAGACGCGACAATTCACCCCTCCACTTT. Amino acids: CASRRDNSPLHF. The V and J genes are TRBV2 and TRBJ1-6; D ambiguous. The CDR3 runs to 12 residues. Trimming took 6 bases from V and 7 from J, leaving 7 bases between them. The germline V gene has CDR1 SNHLY and CDR2 FYNNEI.

This clonotype came up a few times. The genes are TRBV2 and TRBJ2-3; D may correspond to TRBD1 or TRBD2 (6 bases each). Germline V lookup: CDR1 SNHLY, CDR2 FYNNEI. The CDR3 consists of 18 residues. V lost 9 bases and J 2 bases, leaving 27 bases between the germline ends. The CDR3: CASKKRGDILISTDTQYF. The CDR3 coding sequence is TGTGCCAGTAAAAAAAGGGGGGACATACTAATTTCCACAGATACGCAGTATTTT.

CDR3 sequence (DNA): TGCGCCAGCAGCTTGGGGGCCCCGCTGGGAACCGGGGAGCTGTTTTTT. Its translation is CASSLGAPLGTGELFF. V is TRBV5-1 and J is TRBJ2-2; D not resolved. This CDR3 is built from 16 residues. Trimming stripped 0 bases from V and 5 bases from J, with 14 bases between. Looked up from germline, CDR1 is SGHRS and CDR2 is YFSETQ.

This clonotype was seen more than once but under ten times. The chain uses TRBV5-1 and TRBJ2-1; maybe TRBD1 (6 bases). The germline V and J ends were trimmed by 3 bases and 6 bases, with 10 bases remaining between them. Germline V gene sequence: CDR1 SGHRS, CDR2 YFSETQ. The CDR3 extends over 13 amino acids. The CDR3 protein is CASSSTGTNEQFF. CDR3 in DNA: TGCGCCAGCAGCTCTACAGGGACCAATGAGCAGTTCTTC.

The table lists this clonotype with many counts. V and J are TRBV10-1 and TRBJ2-1; 9 bases agree with TRBD1. Losses at the gene ends were 5 bases for V and 9 bases for J; bases not matched to a gene: 5. The CDR3 has 13 amino acids. Germline lookup yields CDR1 WNHNN and CDR2 SYGVQD (reference sequence). DNA of the CDR3: TGCGCCAGCAGTCGAACAGGGGGCGGTGAGCAGTTCTTC. Residues: CASSRTGGGEQFF.

V and J are TRBV27 and TRBJ1-1; no firm D call. The CDR3 has 15 residues. Trimming removed 5 bases from V and 3 bases from J, with 16 bases in between. The germline V gene encodes CDR1 MNHEY and CDR2 SMNVEV (reference sequence). The CDR3 is CASSPLLSGDTEAFF. CDR3 coding DNA: TGTGCCAGCAGTCCGCTGCTCTCCGGGGACACTGAAGCTTTCTTT.

This clonotype has only a few counts. The chain has TRBV2 and TRBJ2-7; no reliable D call. The CDR3 has 13 residues. Germline V CDR1 and CDR2: SNHLY, FYNNEI. The V end was cut by 4 bases, the J end by 2 bases, with 9 bases between. This chain's CDR3 is CASSGPQAYEQYF. In nucleotides, the CDR3 is TGTGCCAGCAGTGGCCCCCAGGCCTACGAGCAGTACTTC.

The chain recombines TRBV10-3 with TRBJ2-2, with D possibly being TRBD1 (5 bases). CDR1 is ENHRY, CDR2 SYGVKD, per germline. This CDR3 has 16 amino acids. V lost 3 bases and J lost 0, with 11 bases in between. The CDR3: CAISDSDKTNTGELFF. For the CDR3, the DNA is TGTGCCATCAGTGACTCGGACAAGACGAACACCGGGGAGCTGTTTTTT.

There are many counts of this clonotype. V usage is TRBV6-2 or TRBV6-3 and J usage is TRBJ2-3, with D tentatively TRBD1 or TRBD2 (6 bases each). CDR1 is MNHEY and CDR2 is SVGEGT in the germline V gene. There are 15 residues in the CDR3. The ends were cut back, 4 bases at V and 3 bases at J, with 14 bases in the middle. The CDR3 nucleotides are TGTGCCAGCAGTTCCCAGGGGCGGGGTACAGATACGCAGTATTTT. Translated, it gives CASSSQGRGTDTQYF.

This clonotype was recorded at least ten times. The chain has TRBV10-2 and TRBJ2-7; 7 nucleotides match TRBD1. V shed 6 bases and J 4 bases; nucleotides not matched to a gene: 9. The germline V gene encodes CDR1 WSHSY and CDR2 SAAADI. The CDR3 contains 14 residues. The CDR3 is CASRDRVTGYEQYF. The CDR3 DNA follows: TGCGCCAGCAGAGACAGGGTAACGGGTTACGAGCAGTACTTC.

There are many counts of this clonotype. The chain employs TRBV7-2 and TRBJ2-1, with 14 bases aligning to TRBD2. This CDR3 contains 17 residues. From germline, CDR1 is SGHTA and CDR2 FQGNSA. The ends lost 2 bases at V and 6 bases at J; junction bases unmatched: 6. The CDR3 loop is CASSLKTSGGAANEQFF. The CDR3 bases are TGTGCCAGCAGCTTAAAGACTAGCGGGGGGGCCGCCAATGAGCAGTTCTTC.

In its sample, this clonotype was seen many times. This rearrangement joins TRBV5-1 to TRBJ2-1; D possibly corresponds to TRBD1 (6 bases). This CDR3 has 13 residues. V was cut by 4 bases and J by 8 bases, with 13 bases left in between. Germline V gives CDR1 SGHRS, CDR2 YFSETQ. The CDR3 DNA reads TGCGCCAGCAGCGGCGGACAGTTGGATGAGCAGTTCTTC. It specifies CASSGGQLDEQFF.

This clonotype was seen at least ten times. V is TRBV6-5 and J is TRBJ2-6; TRBD1 might be the D (6 bases). Germline CDR1 is MNHEY and CDR2 is SVGAGI. The CDR3 extends over 16 amino acids. V gave up 5 bases and J gave up 0 bases, with 11 bases separating them. The CDR3 spells CASSTTGRSGANVLTF. The CDR3 DNA sequence: TGTGCCAGCAGTACTACAGGGCGCTCTGGGGCCAACGTCCTGACTTTC.

Concerning this clonotype itself: A much larger clone differs from this one at a single base, so this may be a read error. The chain recombines TRBV12-3 or TRBV12-4 with TRBJ1-5; possibly TRBD1 for D (6 bases). This CDR3 region has 14 residues. With 5 bases removed from V and 9 bases from J, the gap between germline ends came to 17 bases. CDR3 amino acids: CASSRTQGTRPQHF. The CDR3 region has the DNA TGTGCCAGCAGTCGCACGCAGGGGACTCGGCCCCAGCATTTT.

The genes are TRBV6-1 and TRBJ2-7, with no clear D. Per the germline V gene, CDR1 is MNHNS and CDR2 is SASEGT. The CDR3 sequence is 15 residues long. Trimming removed 1 base from V and 2 bases from J, with 12 bases in between. Written as DNA, the CDR3 is TGTGCCAGCAGTGAAGACGATTCCCGAGCCTACGAGCAGTACTTC. This translates into CASSEDDSRAYEQYF.

In this sample, this clonotype turned up many times. The chain is built from TRBV20-1 and TRBJ1-2, with D possibly TRBD1 on 5 matching bases. CDR3 size: 16 residues. V was pared by 0 bases and J by 0 bases, with 14 bases between. CDR1 is DFQATT and CDR2 is SNEGSKA in the germline V gene (reference sequence). The CDR3 coding sequence is TGCAGTGCTAGAGATCTAGTGGGGGGTTCTAACTATGGCTACACCTTC. It encodes CSARDLVGGSNYGYTF.

The V and J genes are TRBV9 and TRBJ2-3, with D unresolved. CDR1 SGDLS and CDR2 YYNGEE come from the germline V gene. V was shortened by 2 bases and J by 4 bases, with 11 bases between the two germline ends. CDR3 length equals 14 residues. CDR3 in DNA: TGTGCCAGCAGCGTGGATCACCTCGCAGATACGCAGTATTTT. It encodes CASSVDHLADTQYF.

There are many counts of this clonotype. V is TRBV20-1 and J is TRBJ2-1, with TRBD2 matching over 8 bases. Trimming cost V 1 base and J 5 bases; bases outside gene matches: 1. This CDR3 spans 13 amino acids. Germline V gene lookup returns CDR1 DFQATT and CDR2 SNEGSKA (reference sequence). CDR3 in amino acids: CSARGGGNNEQFF. The CDR3 region has the DNA TGCAGTGCTAGAGGCGGGGGGAACAATGAGCAGTTCTTC.